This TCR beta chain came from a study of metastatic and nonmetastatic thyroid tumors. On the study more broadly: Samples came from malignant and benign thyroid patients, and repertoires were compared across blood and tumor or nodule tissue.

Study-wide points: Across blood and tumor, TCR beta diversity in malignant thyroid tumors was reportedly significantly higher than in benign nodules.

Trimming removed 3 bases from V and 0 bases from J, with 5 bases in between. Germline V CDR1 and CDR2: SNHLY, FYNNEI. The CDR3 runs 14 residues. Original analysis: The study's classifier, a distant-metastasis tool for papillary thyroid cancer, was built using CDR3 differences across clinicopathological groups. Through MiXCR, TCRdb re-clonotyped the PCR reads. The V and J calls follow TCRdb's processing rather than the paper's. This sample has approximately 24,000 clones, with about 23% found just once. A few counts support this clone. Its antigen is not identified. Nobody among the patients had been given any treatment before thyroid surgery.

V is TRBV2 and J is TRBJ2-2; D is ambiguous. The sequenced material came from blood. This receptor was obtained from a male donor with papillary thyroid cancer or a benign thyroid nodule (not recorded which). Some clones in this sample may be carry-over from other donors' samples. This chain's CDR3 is CASSENPNTGELFF. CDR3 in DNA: TGTGCCAGCAGTGAGAACCCGAACACCGGGGAGCTGTTTTTT.